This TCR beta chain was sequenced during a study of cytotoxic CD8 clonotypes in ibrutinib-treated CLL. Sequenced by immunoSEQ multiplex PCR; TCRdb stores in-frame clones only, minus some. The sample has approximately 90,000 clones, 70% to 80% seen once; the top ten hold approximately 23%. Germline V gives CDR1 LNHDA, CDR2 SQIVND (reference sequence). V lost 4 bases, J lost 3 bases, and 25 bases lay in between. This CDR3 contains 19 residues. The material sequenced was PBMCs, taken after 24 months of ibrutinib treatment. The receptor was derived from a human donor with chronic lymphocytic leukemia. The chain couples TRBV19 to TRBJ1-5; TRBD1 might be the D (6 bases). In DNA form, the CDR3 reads TGTGCCAGTAGTAGGACAGTTACCTCCCTTCTGGGGAACAATCAGCCCCAGCATTTT. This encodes CASSRTVTSLLGNNQPQHF.